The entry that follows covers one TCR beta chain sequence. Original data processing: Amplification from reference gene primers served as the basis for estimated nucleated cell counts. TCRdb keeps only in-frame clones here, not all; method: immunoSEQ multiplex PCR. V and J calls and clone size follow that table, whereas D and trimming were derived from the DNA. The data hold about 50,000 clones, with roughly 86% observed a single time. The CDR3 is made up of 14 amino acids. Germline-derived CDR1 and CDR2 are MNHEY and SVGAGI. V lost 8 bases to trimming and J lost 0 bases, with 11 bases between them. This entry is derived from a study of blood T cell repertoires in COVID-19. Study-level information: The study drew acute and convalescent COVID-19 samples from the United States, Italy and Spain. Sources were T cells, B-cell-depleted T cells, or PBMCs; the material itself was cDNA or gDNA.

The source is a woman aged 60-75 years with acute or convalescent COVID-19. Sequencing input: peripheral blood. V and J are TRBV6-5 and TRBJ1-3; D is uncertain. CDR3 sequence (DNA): TGTGCCAGCCTGGGTAGCAGCTCTGGAAACACCATATATTTT. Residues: CASLGSSSGNTIYF.